The entry that follows covers one TCR beta chain sequence. Its target antigen remains unknown. The input lacks base qualities; no much larger clone sits a single base away. Per the publication, the time point label means: resected brain tissue, or blood drawn just prior to surgery. The surgery cases showing the highest brain T cell transcript signatures were chosen for TCR beta chain sequencing of brain tissue and, when available, of blood. Prior to surgery, the patients had been treated with at least one anti-epileptic drug. The TCR-sequenced patients were children whose drug-resistant epilepsy was caused by tuberous sclerosis complex, focal cortical dysplasia, Rasmussen encephalitis or hemimegalencephaly. The Monarch genomic DNA purification kit was used to extract bulk genomic DNA from unsorted brain tissue and whole blood. These data come from a study of brain T cells in children with intractable seizures listed by TCRdb under 2021. In the study overall: As a first screen for immune gene transcripts, resected brain tissue from 50 or so pediatric epilepsy surgery cases was run on a NanoString immunology panel. Among the roughly twelve selected surgery cases, eight also had pre-surgery blood sequenced, leaving four with brain tissue only. Paper-wide results and their limitations: Because pre- and post-surgery blood were sequenced to different depths, clones absent from the pre-surgery sample may reflect undersampling. The patients' HCMV serostatus was not known, and viral specificity was inferred solely from CDR3 sequence similarity.

TCR beta chain sequences were generated from genomic DNA using the immunoSEQ assay. In the original analysis: Any CDR3 sequence that did not begin with the conserved framework cysteine at position 104 was removed by hand. To get clonality, the normalized Shannon's Diversity Index was subtracted from one, giving values from 0 (maximal diversity) to 1 (oligoclonal). Differences in the frequency of the same CDR3 between samples, such as brain versus blood, were assessed with chi-squared comparison-of-proportions tests. Public clonotypes were identified by searching immuneACCESS, and similarity to known antiviral clonotypes was assessed with the VDJdb browser. In its TCRdb copy, this immuneACCESS table keeps in-frame sequences only and misses some clones. Where compared with another copy, unresolved V genes explain less than half of these, and the others have no known cause. V, J and clone size are taken as reported in that table, and D and trimming were inferred from the DNA itself. In all, the sample holds fewer than 85,000 clones, and more than 85% of those were seen once. The top ten clonotypes cover approximately 1.5% of the sample.

This TCR derives from a boy under three years old with tuberous sclerosis and intractable seizures. The starting material was peripheral blood, obtained at surgery.

DNA sequence: TGTGCCAGCAGCTTTATGGGACAGGGGGGGATAAACGCCTCCTACGAGCAGTACTTC. Translated, it gives CASSFMGQGGINASYEQYF. The V and J genes are TRBV5-6 and TRBJ2-7, with 11 junctional bases fitting TRBD1. Compared with germline, V lacks 2 bases and J lacks 0 bases; bases without a gene match: 13. Including the terminal cysteine and phenylalanine, the CDR3 comprises 19 residues. Only the CDR3 DNA is retained, 57 bases long and in frame from the first base. CDR1 is given as SGHDT and CDR2 as YYEEEE, both from the germline V gene.